This passage covers 4 T cell receptor beta chains from one sample sequenced in a study of shared clonotypes between healthy human individuals. Only in-frame clones appear in the TCRdb table, and some are missing; sequencing was by immunoSEQ multiplex PCR. The data contain roughly 2.2 million clones, 80% to 95% of them singletons. Sample: naive CD4+ T cells from PBMCs. Described subset: CD45RA+ positively selected. These receptors were taken from a man younger than 30 in good health. Some clones in this sample may be carry-over from other donors' samples.

The CDR3 loop reads CATSPLVGGETQYF. CDR3 coding DNA: TGTGCCACCAGCCCCCTCGTGGGTGGAGAGACCCAGTACTTC. J is TRBJ2-5 and V is TRBV15, with D uncertain. CDR1 is LNHNV and CDR2 is YYDKDF in the germline V gene (reference sequence). The V end was cut by 5 bases, the J end by 4 bases, with 14 bases between. The CDR3 runs 14 residues.

The chain joins TRBV7-2 to TRBJ1-3; D is unclear. Trimming stripped 3 bases from V and 2 bases from J, with 8 bases between. Germline V gene sequence: CDR1 SGHTA, CDR2 FQGNSA. CDR3 size: 14 residues. CDR3 loop: CASSFGLPGNTIYF. For the CDR3, the DNA is TGTGCCAGCAGCTTTGGGCTCCCTGGAAACACCATATATTTT.

The chain combines TRBV6-5 with TRBJ2-1; D is undetermined. The CDR3 sequence is 16 residues long. Trimming cost V 0 bases and J 3 bases, with 12 bases left between them. From germline, CDR1 is MNHEY and CDR2 SVGAGI. CDR3 nucleotide sequence: TGTGCCAGCAGTTACTCGAGAGGTCAGATCTACAATGAGCAGTTCTTC. Residues: CASSYSRGQIYNEQFF.

This clone was seen only a few times. The chain combines TRBV18 with TRBJ1-1; 8 positions agree with TRBD1. After removal of 5 bases from V and 1 base from J, the junction contained 6 bases not matched to a gene. CDR1 is KGHSH, CDR2 LQKENI, per germline. This CDR3 has 15 amino acids. This CDR3 reads CASSTWTGSNTEAFF. CDR3 sequence (DNA): TGTGCCAGCTCAACCTGGACAGGGTCGAACACTGAAGCTTTCTTT.